This TCR beta chain was captured by sequencing in a study of T cells after posttransplantation cyclophosphamide. At least ten counts were recorded for this clone. A marrow graft followed busulfan-fludarabine conditioning, with cyclophosphamide on days +3 and +4. Per the germline V gene, CDR1 is SGDLS and CDR2 is YYNGEE. The V and J ends lost 0 bases and 3 bases, in that order; junction bases with no gene match: 3. The CDR3 contains 15 residues. Libraries were prepared by immunoSEQ multiplex PCR; TCRdb keeps only in-frame clonotypes and omits some of them. The sample includes about 1,900 clones, none of them occurring once.

The rearrangement uses TRBV9 and TRBJ2-5, with 9 positions matching TRBD2. The TCR comes from a female patient aged 40-50 years who received an allogeneic stem cell transplant from a related donor, was CMV-positive, and had no GVHD. Some T cells may be transferred from the graft donor. The sample was PBMCs, taken 32 days after allogeneic stem cell transplant with posttransplant cyclophosphamide. The CDR3 coding sequence is TGTGCCAGCAGCGTAGGTTTAGCGGGGGAAGAGACCCAGTACTTC. It is translated as CASSVGLAGEETQYF.